The present T cell receptor (beta chain) was sequenced within a study of tumor and adjacent non-tumor tissue in lung cancer. For the study at large: The cohort had 12 adenocarcinoma, a couple of squamous cell and 1 small cell patients.

Whole-study results and caveats: Tumor repertoires had a smaller top 100 clone share than normal lung.

For this clonotype: Its antigen is still unknown. A junction boundary mismatches the germline segment, possibly from a read error.

The CDR3 covers 14 residues. Germline V gene sequence: CDR1 SGHNT, CDR2 YENEEA. RNA was extracted from bulk tissue without any cell sorting. TCRbeta libraries were built with three rounds of nested PCR, modified from ARM-PCR. Each CDR3 protein is one row after TCRdb ran MiXCR on the multiplex PCR reads. The profile shows roughly 76,000 distinct CDR3 sequences, around 70% of them singletons. Sequencing was carried out using lung tumor tissue. The receptor was isolated from a woman between 65 and 79 years old with non-small cell lung cancer. The rearrangement joins TRBV11-3 to TRBJ2-1, with 8 bases fitting TRBD2. CDR3 sequence reads: CARSPGLDYNEHFF. The CDR3, as DNA: TGTGCCAGAAGCCCGGGACTAGACTACAATGAGCACTTCTTC.